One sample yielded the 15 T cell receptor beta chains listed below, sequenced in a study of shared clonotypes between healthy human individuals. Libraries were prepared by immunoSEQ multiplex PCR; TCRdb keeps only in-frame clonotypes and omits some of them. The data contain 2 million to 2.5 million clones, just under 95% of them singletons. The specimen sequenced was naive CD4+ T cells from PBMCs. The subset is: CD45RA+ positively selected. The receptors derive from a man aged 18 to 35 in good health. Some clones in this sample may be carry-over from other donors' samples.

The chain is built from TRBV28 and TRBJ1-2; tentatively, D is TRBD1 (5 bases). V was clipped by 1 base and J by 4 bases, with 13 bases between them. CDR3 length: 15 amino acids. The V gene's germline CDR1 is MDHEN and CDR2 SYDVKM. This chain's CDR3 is CASSLLGDRSYGYTF. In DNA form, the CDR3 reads TGTGCCAGCAGTTTATTGGGGGACCGCAGCTATGGCTACACCTTC.

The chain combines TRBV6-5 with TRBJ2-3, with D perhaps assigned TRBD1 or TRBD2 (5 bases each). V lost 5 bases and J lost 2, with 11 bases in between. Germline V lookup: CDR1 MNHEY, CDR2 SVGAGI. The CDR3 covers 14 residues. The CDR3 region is CASSRGPLTDTQYF. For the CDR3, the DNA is TGTGCCAGCAGTAGGGGACCGCTCACAGATACGCAGTATTTT.

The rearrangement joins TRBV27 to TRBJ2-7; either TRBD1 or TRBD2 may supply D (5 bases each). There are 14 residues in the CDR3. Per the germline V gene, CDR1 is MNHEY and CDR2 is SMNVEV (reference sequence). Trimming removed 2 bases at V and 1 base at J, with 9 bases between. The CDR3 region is CASSLPGPSYEQYF. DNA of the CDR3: TGTGCCAGCAGTTTACCGGGGCCGTCCTACGAGCAGTACTTC.

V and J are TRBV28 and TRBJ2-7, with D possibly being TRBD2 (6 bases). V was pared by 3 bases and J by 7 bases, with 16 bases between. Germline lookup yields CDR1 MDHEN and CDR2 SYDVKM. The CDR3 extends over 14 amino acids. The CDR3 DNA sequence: TGTGCCAGCAGTTTCGCAGCCGGGAGAGGGGAGCAGTACTTC. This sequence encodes CASSFAAGRGEQYF.

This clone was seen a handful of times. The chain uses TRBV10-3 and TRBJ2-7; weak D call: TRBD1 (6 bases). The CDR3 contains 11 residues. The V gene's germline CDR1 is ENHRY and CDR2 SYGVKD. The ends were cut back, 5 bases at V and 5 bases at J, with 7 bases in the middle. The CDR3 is CAISNRDEQYF. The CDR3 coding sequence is TGTGCCATCAGTAACAGGGACGAGCAGTACTTC.

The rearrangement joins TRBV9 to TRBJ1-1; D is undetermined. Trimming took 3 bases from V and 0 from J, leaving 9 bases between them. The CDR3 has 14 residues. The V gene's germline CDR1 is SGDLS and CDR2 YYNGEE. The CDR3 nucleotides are TGTGCCAGCAGCGAACGTCAGATGAACACTGAAGCTTTCTTT. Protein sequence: CASSERQMNTEAFF.

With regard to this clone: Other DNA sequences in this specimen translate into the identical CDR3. In nucleotides, the CDR3 is TGTGCCAGCAGCTTAGGTGGGACTGGGGCCAACGTCCTGACTTTC. As protein: CASSLGGTGANVLTF. The rearrangement links TRBV7-3 to TRBJ2-6; D not certain. Germline V lookup: CDR1 SGHTA, CDR2 FQGTGA. The length of the CDR3 is 15 residues. V lost 2 bases, J lost 2 bases, and 7 bases lay in between. Together with reference TRBV7-3 and TRBJ2-6, the CDR3 gives the full variable domain: GAGVSQTPSNKVTEKGKYVELRCDPISGHTALYWYRQSLGQGPEFLIYFQGTGAADDSGLPNDRFFAVRPEGSVSTLKIQRTERGDSAVYLCASSLGGTGANVLTFGAGSRLTVL.

The CDR3 coding sequence is TGTGCCAGCAGCCCTAGGACGAGCTCCACAGATACGCAGTATTTT. Its translation is CASSPRTSSTDTQYF. This rearrangement joins TRBV9 to TRBJ2-3, with D uncertain. The V end was cut by 4 bases, the J end by 2 bases, with 14 bases between. The length of the CDR3 is 15 residues. Germline V gene data show CDR1 as SGDLS and CDR2 as YYNGEE.

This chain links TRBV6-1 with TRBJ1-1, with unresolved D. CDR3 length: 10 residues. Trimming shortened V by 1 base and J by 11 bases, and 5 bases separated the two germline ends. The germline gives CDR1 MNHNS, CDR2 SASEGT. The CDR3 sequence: CASSEGSAFF. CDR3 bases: TGTGCCAGCAGTGAAGGAAGTGCTTTCTTT.

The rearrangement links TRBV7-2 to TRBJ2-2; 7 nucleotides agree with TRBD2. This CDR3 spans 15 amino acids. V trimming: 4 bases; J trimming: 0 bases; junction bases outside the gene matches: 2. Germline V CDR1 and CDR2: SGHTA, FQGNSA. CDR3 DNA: TGTGCCAGCAGCTCGACTAGCCCGAACACCGGGGAGCTGTTTTTT. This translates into CASSSTSPNTGELFF.

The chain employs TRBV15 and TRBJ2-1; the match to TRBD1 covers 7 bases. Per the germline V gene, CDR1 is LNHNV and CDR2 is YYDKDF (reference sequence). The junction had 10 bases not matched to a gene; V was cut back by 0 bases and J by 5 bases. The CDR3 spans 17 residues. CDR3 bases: TGTGCCACCAGCAGAGATCTGACCCACGGGACAGACAATGAGCAGTTCTTC. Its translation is CATSRDLTHGTDNEQFF.

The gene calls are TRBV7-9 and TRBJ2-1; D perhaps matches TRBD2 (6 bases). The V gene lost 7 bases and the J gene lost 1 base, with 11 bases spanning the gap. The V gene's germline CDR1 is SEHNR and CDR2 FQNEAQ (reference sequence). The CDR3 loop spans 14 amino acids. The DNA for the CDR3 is TGTGCCAGCAACCCGGGACTGTCCTACAATGAGCAGTTCTTC. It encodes CASNPGLSYNEQFF.

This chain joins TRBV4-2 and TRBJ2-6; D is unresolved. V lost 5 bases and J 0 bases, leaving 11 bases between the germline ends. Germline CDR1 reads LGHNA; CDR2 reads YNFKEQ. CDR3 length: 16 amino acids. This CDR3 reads CASSADVSSGANVLTF. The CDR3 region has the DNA TGTGCCAGCAGCGCCGACGTAAGCTCTGGGGCCAACGTCCTGACTTTC.

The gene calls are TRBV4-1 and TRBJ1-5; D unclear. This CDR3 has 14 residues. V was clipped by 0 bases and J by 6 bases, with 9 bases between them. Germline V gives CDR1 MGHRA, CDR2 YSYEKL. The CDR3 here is CASSQEGNPQPQHF. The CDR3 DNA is TGCGCCAGCAGCCAAGAGGGCAACCCTCAGCCCCAGCATTTT.

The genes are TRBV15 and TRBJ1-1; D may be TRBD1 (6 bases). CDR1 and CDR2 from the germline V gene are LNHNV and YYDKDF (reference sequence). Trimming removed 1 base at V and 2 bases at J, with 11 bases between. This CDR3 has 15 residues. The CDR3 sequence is CATSRGGGGNTEAFF. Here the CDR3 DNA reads TGTGCCACCAGCAGAGGAGGAGGGGGAAACACTGAAGCTTTCTTT.